Below, 32 T cell receptor beta chains from the same sample are listed, as sequenced in a study of graft-versus-host responses after intestinal transplantation. The assay was immunoSEQ multiplex PCR, and TCRdb's table has in-frame clones only and misses some. This sample has 75,000 to 100,000 clones, with over 75% found just once. Sequencing was performed on PBMCs, taken roughly 410 days after intestinal transplant. The receptors stem from a human patient who received an intestinal transplant, so some T cells may come from the graft donor.

V usage is TRBV6-1 and J usage is TRBJ2-6, with no clear D. CDR3 size: 15 residues. V was shortened by 2 bases and J by 2 bases, with 7 bases between the two germline ends. Germline CDR1 is MNHNS and CDR2 is SASEGT. CDR3 loop: CASSEMVAGANVLTF. CDR3 nucleotides: TGTGCCAGCAGTGAAATGGTGGCTGGGGCCAACGTCCTGACTTTC.

The rearrangement links TRBV10-2 to TRBJ1-5, with D possibly TRBD1 on 6 matching bases. Germline values: CDR1 WSHSY, CDR2 SAAADI. The CDR3 length is 14 residues. With 3 bases removed from V and 3 bases from J, the gap between germline ends came to 9 bases. The CDR3 DNA reads TGCGCCAGCAGTGATGGGGACATCAATCAGCCCCAGCATTTT. Translated: CASSDGDINQPQHF.

The rearrangement uses TRBV5-4 and TRBJ1-2; TRBD1 agrees at 9 bases. The trim removed 3 bases at V and 3 bases at J, leaving 6 bases unmatched. Germline V lookup: CDR1 SGHNT, CDR2 YYREEE (reference sequence). CDR3 length: 15 amino acids. CDR3 nucleotide sequence: TGTGCCAGCAGCTCTACAGGGGGCGAGGACTATGGCTACACCTTC. Its protein is CASSSTGGEDYGYTF.

The chain joins TRBV27 to TRBJ2-7; D gene unclear. The germline V gene has CDR1 MNHEY and CDR2 SMNVEV (reference sequence). Deletions cut 2 bases from V and 3 bases from J, with 11 bases between. The CDR3 contains 14 residues. The CDR3 protein is CASSLGVWGYEQYF. CDR3 sequence (DNA): TGTGCCAGCAGTTTAGGGGTTTGGGGCTACGAGCAGTACTTC.

The chain recombines TRBV4-1 with TRBJ2-5; D uncertain. CDR1 and CDR2 from the germline V gene are MGHRA and YSYEKL. This CDR3 contains 17 residues. Trimming took off 3 bases at V and 4 bases at J, with 21 bases between the two ends. The CDR3 is CASSHTPSGAALETQYF. CDR3 in DNA: TGCGCCAGCAGCCACACCCCATCCGGCGCCGCCCTAGAGACCCAGTACTTC.

The chain links TRBV2 to TRBJ2-2; 10 nucleotides agree with TRBD2. The germline V gene encodes CDR1 SNHLY and CDR2 FYNNEI. V dropped 10 bases and J dropped 5; count of bases not matched to a gene: 10. The CDR3 contains 15 residues. CDR3 nucleotide sequence: TGTGCCACTGACCTAGCGGGGGTGGGGACCGGGGAGCTGTTTTTT. It translates to CATDLAGVGTGELFF.

DNA for the CDR3: TGTGCCAGTAGTATAGATCTGAGGGACTACGGCGGTTCACCCCTCCACTTT. It is translated as CASSIDLRDYGGSPLHF. The chain couples TRBV19 to TRBJ1-6; D might be TRBD1 (5 bases). Germline V gene lookup returns CDR1 LNHDA and CDR2 SQIVND (reference sequence). With 0 bases removed from V and 9 bases from J, the gap between germline ends came to 18 bases. The CDR3 runs to 17 residues.

The chain combines TRBV21-1 with TRBJ2-7; TRBD1 is the table's D call, not checked against the DNA. TRBV21-1 is annotated as a pseudogene. CDR3 length: 15 residues. CDR3 region: CASSKGQGHSYEQYF. The CDR3 DNA reads as TGTGCCAGCAGCAAGGGACAGGGGCACTCCTACGAGCAGTACTTC.

This clone was detected only once. CDR3 protein: CSVTRTGGTNGYTF. Here the CDR3 DNA reads TGCAGCGTCACCCGGACAGGGGGCACAAATGGCTACACCTTC. V gene TRBV29-1 combines with J gene TRBJ1-2; 11 nucleotides align to TRBD1. V trimming: 6 bases; J trimming: 6 bases; junction bases outside the gene matches: 9. Looked up from germline, CDR1 is SQVTM and CDR2 is ANQGSEA. The CDR3 consists of 14 residues.

V is TRBV6-5 and J is TRBJ1-3; TRBD1 is a possible D gene (5 bases). The CDR3 runs to 15 residues. In germline, CDR1 is MNHEY, CDR2 SVGAGI. The V end lost 7 bases, the J end lost 0 bases, and 13 bases lay between the germline ends. The CDR3 nucleotides are TGTGCCAGCACCACCACAGGCCTCTCTGGAAACACCATATATTTT. It yields the protein CASTTTGLSGNTIYF.

This chain links TRBV12-2 with TRBJ1-1; TRBD1, the D gene given by the table, was not confirmed from the DNA. TRBV12-2 is described as a pseudogene. The CDR3 runs 14 residues. Written as DNA, the CDR3 is TGTGCAAGTCGCCCGGGACAGGGAGGGACTGAAGCTTTCTTT. This sequence encodes CASRPGQGGTEAFF.

Regarding this clone: The sample has other DNA sequences that encode this CDR3 too. The chain links TRBV29-1 to TRBJ2-6; D not resolved. Germline lookup yields CDR1 SQVTM and CDR2 ANQGSEA. The CDR3 has 14 amino acids. V was cut by 1 base and J by 1 base, with 5 bases left in between. Here the CDR3 reads CSVEGGSGANVLTF. The CDR3 nucleotides are TGCAGCGTTGAAGGTGGGTCTGGGGCCAACGTCCTGACTTTC.

This clone was counted between two and nine times. The chain couples TRBV4-1 to TRBJ1-6; TRBD1 matches 9 bases. Germline lookup yields CDR1 MGHRA and CDR2 YSYEKL. The CDR3 spans 17 residues. V trimming: 1 base; J trimming: 7 bases; junction bases outside the gene matches: 8. As DNA, the CDR3 is TGCGCCAGCAGCCAAGGTACCGGGACAGGGCTGAATTCACCCCTCCACTTT. Protein sequence: CASSQGTGTGLNSPLHF.

This clone was seen a few times. The rearrangement joins TRBV5-6 to TRBJ1-4; no clear D gene. The V end was cut by 1 base, the J end by 8 bases, with 9 bases between. The CDR3 loop spans 13 amino acids. Looked up from germline, CDR1 is SGHDT and CDR2 is YYEEEE. The CDR3 spells CASSLTGIEKLFF. The CDR3 DNA reads TGTGCCAGCAGCTTGACTGGTATCGAAAAACTGTTTTTT.

The chain is built from TRBV19 and TRBJ1-6; D possibly corresponds to TRBD1 (5 bases). V gave up 3 bases and J gave up 6 bases, with 9 bases separating them. The germline CDR1 and CDR2 sequences are LNHDA and SQIVND (reference sequence). The CDR3 sequence is 14 residues long. The CDR3 DNA reads TGTGCCAGTAGTATTGGGACCATTAATTCACCCCTCCACTTT. This gives the protein CASSIGTINSPLHF.

The chain is built from TRBV4-1 and TRBJ2-1, with 9 bases identical to TRBD2. This CDR3 has 16 amino acids. The V segment lost 0 bases and the J segment 7 bases; nucleotides outside the gene matches: 7. Germline loops: CDR1 MGHRA, CDR2 YSYEKL. In DNA form, the CDR3 reads TGCGCCAGCAGCCAAGAGGGCGCGGGGGGGCATAATGAGCAGTTCTTC. As protein: CASSQEGAGGHNEQFF.

A single count supports this clone. J is TRBJ2-1 and V is TRBV9; TRBD2 aligns across 11 bases. Germline V gene data show CDR1 as SGDLS and CDR2 as YYNGEE. CDR3 length equals 17 residues. With V trimmed by 3 bases and J by 4 bases, 9 bases remained unmatched. In DNA form, the CDR3 reads TGTGCCAGCAGCGCGGGTTCTAGCGGGGGGCTTTACAATGAGCAGTTCTTC. This translates into CASSAGSSGGLYNEQFF.

The CDR3 loop is CASSLAPGQVYEQYF. For the CDR3, the DNA is TGTGCCAGCAGCTTAGCGCCCGGACAGGTCTACGAGCAGTACTTC. The chain combines TRBV11-2 with TRBJ2-7; 7 bases align to TRBD1. There are 15 residues in the CDR3. Per the germline V gene, CDR1 is SGHAT and CDR2 is FQNNGV. The junction had 6 bases not matched to a gene; V was cut back by 1 base and J by 3 bases. Together with reference TRBV11-2 and TRBJ2-7, the CDR3 gives the full variable domain: EAGVAQSPRYKIIEKRQSVAFWCNPISGHATLYWYQQILGQGPKLLIQFQNNGVVDDSQLPKDRFSAERLKGVDSTLKIQPAKLEDSAVYLCASSLAPGQVYEQYFGPGTRLTVT.

The chain links TRBV5-8 to TRBJ1-2; no clear D. The germline V and J ends were trimmed by 4 bases and 7 bases, with 8 bases remaining between them. Germline assignment: CDR1 SGHTS and CDR2 YDEGEE. This CDR3 region has 11 residues. The CDR3 DNA reads TGTGCCAGCAGCGCTCAAGGTGGCTACACCTTC. Translating gives CASSAQGGYTF.

The CDR3 nucleotides are TGTGCCAGCAGTGATGGGAGAACTAATGAAAAACTGTTTTTT. Encoded protein: CASSDGRTNEKLFF. The chain is built from TRBV6-1 and TRBJ1-4; D gene uncertain. Trimming removed 3 bases from V and 1 base from J, with 6 bases in between. The CDR3 covers 14 residues. Germline V gives CDR1 MNHNS, CDR2 SASEGT.

This chain joins TRBV4-1 and TRBJ2-7; 11 positions match TRBD2. The trim removed 1 base at V and 2 bases at J, leaving 4 bases unmatched. Germline loops: CDR1 MGHRA, CDR2 YSYEKL. The length of the CDR3 is 16 residues. The CDR3 reads CASSQGLAGGTYEQYF. CDR3 coding DNA: TGCGCCAGCAGCCAAGGGCTAGCGGGGGGAACCTACGAGCAGTACTTC.

This chain joins TRBV7-3 and TRBJ1-2; 10 bases are a match to TRBD1. CDR3 length: 16 amino acids. The trim removed 2 bases at V and 6 bases at J, leaving 9 bases unmatched. The germline V gene has CDR1 SGHTA and CDR2 FQGTGA. The CDR3 sequence is CASSLWDLGTGDGYTF. In nucleotides, the CDR3 is TGTGCCAGCAGCTTATGGGACCTGGGGACAGGGGATGGCTACACCTTC.

CDR3 region: CASSIGSWGRNTEAFF. CDR3 coding DNA: TGTGCCAGTAGTATAGGTAGTTGGGGTAGGAACACTGAAGCTTTCTTT. This chain joins TRBV19 and TRBJ1-1; D not resolved. Germline-derived CDR1 and CDR2 are LNHDA and SQIVND (reference sequence). The CDR3 length is 16 residues. V lost 1 base to trimming and J lost 1 base, with 13 bases between them.

This chain connects TRBV5-4 to TRBJ1-6, with a weak D call TRBD1 (5 bases). Per germline, CDR1 SGHNT and CDR2 YYREEE (reference sequence). Trimming stripped 0 bases from V and 8 bases from J, with 15 bases between. This CDR3 region has 16 residues. CDR3 sequence reads: CASSLDYGGRDSPLHF. The CDR3 bases are TGTGCCAGCAGCTTGGATTATGGGGGGAGGGATTCACCCCTCCACTTT.

This chain joins TRBV27 and TRBJ2-1; either TRBD1 or TRBD2 may supply D (6 bases each). Germline V gives CDR1 MNHEY, CDR2 SMNVEV (reference sequence). Trimming took off 7 bases at V and 1 base at J, with 11 bases between the two ends. This CDR3 contains 14 residues. This CDR3 is CASKWGASYNEQFF. The CDR3 DNA reads TGTGCCAGCAAGTGGGGGGCTTCCTACAATGAGCAGTTCTTC.

The chain combines TRBV7-3 with TRBJ2-2, with D possibly being TRBD1 (5 bases). The CDR3 runs 15 residues. Germline CDR1 reads SGHTA; CDR2 reads FQGTGA. Deletions cut 5 bases from V and 0 bases from J, with 10 bases between. CDR3 DNA sequence: TGTGCCAGCAGCCGACAGCCTACGAACACCGGGGAGCTGTTTTTT. This sequence encodes CASSRQPTNTGELFF.

V is TRBV14 and J is TRBJ1-1; the match to TRBD1 covers 8 bases. Trimming took 8 bases from V and 2 from J; bases not matched to a gene: 4. The CDR3 is 13 residues long. Germline CDR1 reads SGHDN; CDR2 reads FVKESK. Here the CDR3 reads CASLGQVNTEAFF. The CDR3 coding sequence is TGTGCCAGCTTGGGACAGGTTAACACTGAAGCTTTCTTT.

The CDR3 reads CASSTTSGGASYNEQFF. The DNA for the CDR3 is TGTGCCAGCAGCACCACTAGCGGGGGGGCATCCTACAATGAGCAGTTCTTC. This chain uses TRBV5-6 with TRBJ2-1, with TRBD2 identical over 13 bases. After removal of 4 bases from V and 1 base from J, the junction contained 5 bases not matched to a gene. Germline V lookup: CDR1 SGHDT, CDR2 YYEEEE. The CDR3 loop spans 17 amino acids.

The chain employs TRBV11-2 and TRBJ2-7; D is perhaps TRBD1 or TRBD2 (6 bases each). V was shortened by 5 bases and J by 3 bases, with 14 bases between the two germline ends. The germline V gene encodes CDR1 SGHAT and CDR2 FQNNGV. This CDR3 is 14 amino acids long. In DNA form, the CDR3 reads TGTGCCAGCAGCCCACGGGGGCCCTTCTACGAGCAGTACTTC. Translated: CASSPRGPFYEQYF.

The chain is built from TRBV6-5 and TRBJ1-1; TRBD1 agrees at 12 bases. The CDR3 length is 14 residues. The germline V gene has CDR1 MNHEY and CDR2 SVGAGI. The ends lost 6 bases at V and 4 bases at J; junction bases unmatched: 3. The CDR3 sequence: CASRGTGGFTEAFF. The CDR3 DNA is TGTGCCAGCAGGGGGACAGGGGGCTTCACTGAAGCTTTCTTT.

The CDR3 bases are TGCGCCAGCAGCTTGGTCTGGGGCAGTTCCTACGAGCAGTACTTC. Protein: CASSLVWGSSYEQYF. The J gene is TRBJ2-7, the V gene TRBV5-1; D possibly corresponds to TRBD1 (5 bases). The CDR3 loop spans 15 amino acids. From germline, CDR1 is SGHRS and CDR2 YFSETQ. V was shortened by 0 bases and J by 1 base, with 11 bases between the two germline ends.

CDR3 in DNA: TGCGCCAGCAGCTTTAGGGGGGATCAGCCCCAGCATTTT. Its protein product is CASSFRGDQPQHF. V gene TRBV5-1 combines with J gene TRBJ1-5, with D maybe TRBD1 (6 bases). Germline-derived CDR1 and CDR2 are SGHRS and YFSETQ. There are 13 residues in the CDR3. With 2 bases removed from V and 5 bases from J, the gap between germline ends came to 8 bases.